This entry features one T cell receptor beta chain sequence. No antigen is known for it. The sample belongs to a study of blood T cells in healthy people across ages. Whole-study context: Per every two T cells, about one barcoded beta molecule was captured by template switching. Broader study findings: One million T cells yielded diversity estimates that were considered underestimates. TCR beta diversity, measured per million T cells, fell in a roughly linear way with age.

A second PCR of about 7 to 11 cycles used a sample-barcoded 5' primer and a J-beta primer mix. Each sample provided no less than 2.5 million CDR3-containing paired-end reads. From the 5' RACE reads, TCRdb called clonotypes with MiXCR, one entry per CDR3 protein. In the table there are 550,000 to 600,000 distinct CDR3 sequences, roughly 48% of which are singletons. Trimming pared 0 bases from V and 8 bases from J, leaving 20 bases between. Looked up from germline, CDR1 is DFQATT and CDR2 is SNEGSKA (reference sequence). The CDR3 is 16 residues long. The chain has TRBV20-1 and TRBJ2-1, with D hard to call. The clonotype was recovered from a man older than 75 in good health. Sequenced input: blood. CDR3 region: CSARDPSLSQSDEQFF. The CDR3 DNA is TGCAGTGCTAGAGATCCCTCTCTTTCTCAAAGCGATGAGCAGTTCTTC.